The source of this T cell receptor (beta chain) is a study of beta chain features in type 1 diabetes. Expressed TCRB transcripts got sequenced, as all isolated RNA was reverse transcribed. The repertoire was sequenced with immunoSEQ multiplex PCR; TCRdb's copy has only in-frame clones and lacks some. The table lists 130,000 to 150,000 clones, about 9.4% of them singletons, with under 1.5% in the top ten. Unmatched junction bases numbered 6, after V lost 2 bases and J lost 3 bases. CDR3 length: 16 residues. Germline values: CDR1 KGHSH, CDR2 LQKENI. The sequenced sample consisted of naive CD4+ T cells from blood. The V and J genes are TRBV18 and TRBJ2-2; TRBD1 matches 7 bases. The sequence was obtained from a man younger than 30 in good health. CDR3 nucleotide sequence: TGTGCCAGCTCACCAACCCGGGACAGACACACCGGGGAGCTGTTTTTT. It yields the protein CASSPTRDRHTGELFF.